The subject of this entry is one TCR beta chain. The antigen is not known. Germline values: CDR1 SGHVS, CDR2 FQNEAQ. V gave up 1 base and J gave up 6 bases, with 12 bases separating them. This CDR3 is built from 15 residues. The data are from a study of PD-1 blockade in classical Hodgkin lymphoma. The study's findings and limits: Excluded were patients who started nivolumab under 1 year after ASCT, a group that had lower diversity. Lower baseline TCR diversity was reported for newly diagnosed patients than for healthy donors. Whatever underlies the repertoire differences (possibly disease activity or prior therapy) remains undefined.

Clones were read by immunoSEQ multiplex PCR, and TCRdb kept only the in-frame ones, dropping some. The sample records 25,000 to 35,000 clones, around 72% being singletons. Documented time point: cycle 4 day 1 (C4D1), after 6 weeks of nivolumab. After autologous stem cell transplantation all patients relapsed, and prior brentuximab vedotin exposure differed between cohorts. Under best response, outcomes were complete response, partial response or progressive disease. The chain uses TRBV7-8 and TRBJ2-2; D uncertain. Sequencing used peripheral blood mononuclear cells (PBMCs), obtained before the fourth cycle of nivolumab. This sequence originates from a human donor with classical Hodgkin lymphoma. In DNA form, the CDR3 reads TGTGCCAGCAGCTTAGAAGCTAGAGTGGCCGGGGAGCTGTTTTTT. This codes for CASSLEARVAGELFF.